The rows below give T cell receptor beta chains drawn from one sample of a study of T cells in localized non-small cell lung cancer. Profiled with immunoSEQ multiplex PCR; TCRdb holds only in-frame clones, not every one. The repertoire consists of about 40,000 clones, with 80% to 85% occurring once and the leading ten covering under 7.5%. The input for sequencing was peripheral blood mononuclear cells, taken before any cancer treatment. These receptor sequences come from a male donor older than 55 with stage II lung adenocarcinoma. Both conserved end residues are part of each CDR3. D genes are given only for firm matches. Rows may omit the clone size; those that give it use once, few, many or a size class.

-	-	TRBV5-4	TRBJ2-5	TGTGCCAGCAGCTTGAGGGATGTAGAGACCCAGTACTTC	CASSLRDVETQYF
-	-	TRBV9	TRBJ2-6	TGTGCCAGCAGCGACAGGCCCTCTGGGGCCAACGTCCTGACTTTC	CASSDRPSGANVLTF
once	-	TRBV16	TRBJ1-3	TGTGCCAGCAGCCAAGGAGGGACCCTGTACTCTGGAAACACCATATATTTT	CASSQGGTLYSGNTIYF
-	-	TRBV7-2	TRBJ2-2	TGTGCCAGCAGCTTACTCAGGGCTACCGGGGAGCTGTTTTTT	CASSLLRATGELFF
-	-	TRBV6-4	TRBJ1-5	TGTGCCAGCAGTGCAGAAGGTAGCAATCAGCCCCAGCATTTT	CASSAEGSNQPQHF
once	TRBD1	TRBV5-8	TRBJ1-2	TGTGCCAGCAGCTTTTACCAGGGGGCGCTTCTTGGCTACACCTTC	CASSFYQGALLGYTF
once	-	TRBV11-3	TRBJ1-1	TGTGCCAGCAGCCTCCAGGGGCACACTGAAGCTTTCTTT	CASSLQGHTEAFF
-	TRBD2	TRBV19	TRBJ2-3	TGTGCCAGTAGTATGCGCCGGGAGGGGACGCAGTATTTT	CASSMRREGTQYF
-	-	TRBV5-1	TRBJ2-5	TGCGCCAGCAGCTTCGGGACGGAAGAGACCCAGTACTTC	CASSFGTEETQYF
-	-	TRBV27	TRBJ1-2	TGTGCCAGCAGTTTAAGGGGGGCGGACTATGGCTACACCTTC	CASSLRGADYGYTF
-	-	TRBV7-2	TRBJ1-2	TGTGCCAGCAGCTTAGCGTCAGGGATACTAGCTAACTATGGCTACACCTTC	CASSLASGILANYGYTF
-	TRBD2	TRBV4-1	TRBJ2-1	TGCGCCAGCAGCCAAGGCAGCGGGAGGGACAATGAGCAGTTCTTC	CASSQGSGRDNEQFF
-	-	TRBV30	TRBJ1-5	TGTGCCTGGAGTGTAGACAGCAATCAGCCCCAGCATTTT	CAWSVDSNQPQHF
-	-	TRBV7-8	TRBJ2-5	TGTGCCAGCAGCGCCTGGGACATCCAAGAAACCCAGTACTTC	CASSAWDIQETQYF
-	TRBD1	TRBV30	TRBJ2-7	TGTGCCTGGAGTCCCGGGACAGACCTGTACGAGCAGTACTTC	CAWSPGTDLYEQYF
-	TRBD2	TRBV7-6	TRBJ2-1	TGTGCCAGCAGCTTAGACCCAGCGGGAGGGGTAAATGAGCAGTTCTTC	CASSLDPAGGVNEQFF
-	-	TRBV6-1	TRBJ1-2	TGTGCCAGCCAAACGGATGACAGCTCCTATGGCTACACCTTC	CASQTDDSSYGYTF
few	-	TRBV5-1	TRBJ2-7	TGCGCCAGCAGCTTGGCCGGCACCTCCTACGAGCAGTACTTC	CASSLAGTSYEQYF
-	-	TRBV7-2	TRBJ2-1	TGTGCCAGCAGCTTAACAGGGATCGGTGAGCAGTTCTTC	CASSLTGIGEQFF
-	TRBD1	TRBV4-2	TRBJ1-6	TGTGCCAGCAGCCAAGAGGACAGGGAATATAATTCACCCCTCCACTTT	CASSQEDREYNSPLHF
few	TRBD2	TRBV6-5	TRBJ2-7	TGTGCCAGCAGTTCTCGAAGGGCTAGCGGCCCTACGGAGCAGTACTTC	CASSSRRASGPTEQYF
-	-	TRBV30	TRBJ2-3	TGTGCCTGGAATCCGGCACAAGATACGCAGTATTTT	CAWNPAQDTQYF
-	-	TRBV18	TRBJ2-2	TGTGCCAGCTCACCCCAGGTCACCGGGGAGCTGTTTTTT	CASSPQVTGELFF
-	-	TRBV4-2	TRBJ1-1	TGTGCCAGCAGCCAAGGGGCTGAAGCTTTCTTT	CASSQGAEAFF
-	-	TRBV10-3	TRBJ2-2	TGTGCCATCAGTTCGACGGCCTCGAACACCGGGGAGCTGTTTTTT	CAISSTASNTGELFF
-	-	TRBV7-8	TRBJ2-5	TGTGCCAGCAGCCCCCCCATGTCGTGGGGGTGGGAGACCCAGTACTTC	CASSPPMSWGWETQYF
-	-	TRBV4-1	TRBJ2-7	TGCGCCAGCAGCCAACGGCGGTCCTACGAGCAGTACTTC	CASSQRRSYEQYF
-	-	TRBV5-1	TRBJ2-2	TGCGCCAGCAGCTTAGGGCAGACTAACGGGGAGCTGTTTTTT	CASSLGQTNGELFF
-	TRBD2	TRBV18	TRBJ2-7	TGTGCCAGCTCACCACGTAGCGGGAGTGAAGAGCAGTACTTC	CASSPRSGSEEQYF
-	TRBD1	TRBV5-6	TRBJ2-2	TGTGCCAGCAGCTGGACAGGGGGCGGAAACACCGGGGAGCTGTTTTTT	CASSWTGGGNTGELFF
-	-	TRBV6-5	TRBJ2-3	TGTGCCAGTAATACGGGGGATACGCAGTATTTT	CASNTGDTQYF
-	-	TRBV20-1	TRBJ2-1	TGCAGTGCTAGCTCCTACAATGAGCAGTTCTTC	CSASSYNEQFF
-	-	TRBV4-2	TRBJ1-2	TGTGCCAGCAGCTCGGACATCTCCTATGGCTACACCTTC	CASSSDISYGYTF
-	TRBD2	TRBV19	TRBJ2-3	TGTGCCAGTAGTAGCCCGGGACTAGCGGAGAGCACAGATACGCAGTATTTT	CASSSPGLAESTDTQYF
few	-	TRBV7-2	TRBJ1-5	TGTGCCAGCCAACATGAGAATCAGCCCCAGCATTTT	CASQHENQPQHF
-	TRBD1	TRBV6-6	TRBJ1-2	TGTGCCAGCAGTCGGGACAGGTACTATGGCTACACCTTC	CASSRDRYYGYTF
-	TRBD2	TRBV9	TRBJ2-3	TGTGCCAGCAGTTCTGGACTAGCGGGAGCCACAGATACGCAGTATTTT	CASSSGLAGATDTQYF
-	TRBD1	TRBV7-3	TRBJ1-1	TGTGCCAGCAGCCAGGGGACAGGTACGGAAGCTTTCTTT	CASSQGTGTEAFF
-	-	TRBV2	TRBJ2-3	TGTGCCAGCAGGCTCGTCCACACAGATACGCAGTATTTT	CASRLVHTDTQYF
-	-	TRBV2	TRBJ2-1	TGTGCCAGTTCACTTGGGTCGAACAATGAGCAGTTCTTC	CASSLGSNNEQFF
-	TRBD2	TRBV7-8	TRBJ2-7	TGTGCCAGCAGCGTCCGTGGACTAGCGGATTCCTACGAGCAGTACTTC	CASSVRGLADSYEQYF